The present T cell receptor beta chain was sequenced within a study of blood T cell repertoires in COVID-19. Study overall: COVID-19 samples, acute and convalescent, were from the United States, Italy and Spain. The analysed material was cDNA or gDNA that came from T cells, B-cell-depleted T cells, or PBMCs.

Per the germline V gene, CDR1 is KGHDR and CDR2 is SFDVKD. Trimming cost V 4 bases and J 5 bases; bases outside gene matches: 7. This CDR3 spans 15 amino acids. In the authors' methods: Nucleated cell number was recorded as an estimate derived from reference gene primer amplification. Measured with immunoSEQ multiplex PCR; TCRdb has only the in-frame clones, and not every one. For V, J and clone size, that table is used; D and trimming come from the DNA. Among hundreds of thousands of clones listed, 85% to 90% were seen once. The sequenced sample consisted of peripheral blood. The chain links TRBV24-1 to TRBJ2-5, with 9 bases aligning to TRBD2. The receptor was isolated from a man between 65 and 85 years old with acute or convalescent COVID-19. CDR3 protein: CATSEPGTSRETQYF. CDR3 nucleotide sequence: TGTGCCACCAGTGAGCCAGGGACTAGCCGGGAGACCCAGTACTTC.